This T cell receptor beta chain was obtained from a study of blood T cell repertoires in COVID-19. The overall study: Specimens from acute and convalescent COVID-19 originated in the United States, Italy and Spain. T cells, B-cell-depleted T cells, or PBMCs provided the cDNA or gDNA that served as material.

Study processing details: Reference gene primer amplification gave estimated nucleated cell counts. Libraries were prepared by immunoSEQ multiplex PCR; TCRdb keeps only in-frame clonotypes and omits some of them. D and trimming were read from the DNA, whereas the V and J calls and clone size are those reported in that table. Of fewer than 250,000 clones in the sample, roughly 80% were seen once. Germline V gene lookup returns CDR1 SQVTM and CDR2 ANQGSEA. Trimming removed 2 bases from V and 6 bases from J; junction bases left unmatched: 1. The CDR3 runs 14 residues. This sequence was found in a woman aged 55-69 years with active or convalescent COVID-19. Sequenced input: peripheral blood. The chain joins TRBV29-1 to TRBJ2-3, with 14 bases that match TRBD2. CDR3 DNA sequence: TGCAGCGTTGAACGGACTAGCGGGGGGGATACGCAGTATTTT. It yields the protein CSVERTSGGDTQYF.